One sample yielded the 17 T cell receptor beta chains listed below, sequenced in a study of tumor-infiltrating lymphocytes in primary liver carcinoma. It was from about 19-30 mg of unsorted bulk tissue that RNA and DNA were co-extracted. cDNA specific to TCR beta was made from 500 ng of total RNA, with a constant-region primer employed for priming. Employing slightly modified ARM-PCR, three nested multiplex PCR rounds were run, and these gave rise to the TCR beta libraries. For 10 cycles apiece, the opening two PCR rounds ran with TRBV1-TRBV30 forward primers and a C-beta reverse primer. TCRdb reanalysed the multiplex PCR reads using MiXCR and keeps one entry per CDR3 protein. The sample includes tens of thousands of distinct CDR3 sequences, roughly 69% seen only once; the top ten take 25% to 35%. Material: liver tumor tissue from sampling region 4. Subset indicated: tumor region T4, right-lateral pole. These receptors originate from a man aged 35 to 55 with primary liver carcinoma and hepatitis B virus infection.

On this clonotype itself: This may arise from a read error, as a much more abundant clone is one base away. CDR3 nucleotide sequence: TGTGCCAGCAGTGAAGGGACGACAGGGTTAACCTACGAGCAGTACTTC. Its protein is CASSEGTTGLTYEQYF. J is TRBJ2-7 and V is TRBV2; 7 bases match TRBD1. J gave up 2 bases and V 1 base, and 8 bases lay outside the gene matches. Germline V gene data show CDR1 as SNHLY and CDR2 as FYNNEI. The CDR3 totals 16 residues.

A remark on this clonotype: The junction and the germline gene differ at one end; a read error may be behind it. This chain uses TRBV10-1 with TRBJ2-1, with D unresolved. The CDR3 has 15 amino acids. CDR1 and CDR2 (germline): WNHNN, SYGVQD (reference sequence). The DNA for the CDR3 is TGCGCAAGCAGTGAGTCCCGAAACTCCTACAATGAGCAGTTCTTC. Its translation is CASSESRNSYNEQFF.

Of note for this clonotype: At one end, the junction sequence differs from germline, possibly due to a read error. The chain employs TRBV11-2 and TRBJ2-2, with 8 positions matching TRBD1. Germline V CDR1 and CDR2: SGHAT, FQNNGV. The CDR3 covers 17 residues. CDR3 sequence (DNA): TGTGCCGGCAGCTTTGATCAGGACAGGGTCGGCATCGGGGAGCTGTTTTTT. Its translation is CAGSFDQDRVGIGELFF.

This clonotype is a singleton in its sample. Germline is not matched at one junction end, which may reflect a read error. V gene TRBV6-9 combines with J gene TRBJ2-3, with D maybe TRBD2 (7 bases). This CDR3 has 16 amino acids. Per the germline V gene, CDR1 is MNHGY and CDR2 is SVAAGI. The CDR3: CASSWGPVGRGDMQYF. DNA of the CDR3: TGTGCCAGCAGTTGGGGGCCGGTAGGGAGGGGAGATATGCAGTATTTT.

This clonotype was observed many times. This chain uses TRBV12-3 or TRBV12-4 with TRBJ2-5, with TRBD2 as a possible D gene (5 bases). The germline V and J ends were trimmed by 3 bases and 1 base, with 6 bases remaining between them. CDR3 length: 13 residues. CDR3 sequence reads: CASSFGLQETQYF. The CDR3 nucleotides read TGTGCCAGCAGTTTCGGACTCCAAGAGACCCAGTACTTC.

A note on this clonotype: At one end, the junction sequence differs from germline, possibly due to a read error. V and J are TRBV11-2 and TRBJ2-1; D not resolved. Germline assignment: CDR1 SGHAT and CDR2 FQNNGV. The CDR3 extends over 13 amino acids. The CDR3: CASGLNGAYEQFF. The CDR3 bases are TGTGCCAGCGGCTTAAACGGTGCCTATGAGCAGTTCTTC.

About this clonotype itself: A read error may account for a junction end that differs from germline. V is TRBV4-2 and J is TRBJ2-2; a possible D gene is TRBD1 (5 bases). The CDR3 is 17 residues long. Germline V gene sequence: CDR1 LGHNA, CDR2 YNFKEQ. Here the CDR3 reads CASTQGVPPSLTGELFF. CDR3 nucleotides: TGTGCCAGCACCCAAGGGGTCCCGCCGTCGCTCACCGGGGAGCTGTTTTTT.

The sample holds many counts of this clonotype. CDR3 nucleotides: TGTGCCAGCAGTTCAGGCTATGGCTACACCTTC. Amino acid sequence: CASSSGYGYTF. This rearrangement joins TRBV6-5 to TRBJ1-2; no reliable D call. CDR1 and CDR2 (germline): MNHEY, SVGAGI. This CDR3 contains 11 residues. V lost 4 bases, J lost 4 bases, and 4 bases lay in between.

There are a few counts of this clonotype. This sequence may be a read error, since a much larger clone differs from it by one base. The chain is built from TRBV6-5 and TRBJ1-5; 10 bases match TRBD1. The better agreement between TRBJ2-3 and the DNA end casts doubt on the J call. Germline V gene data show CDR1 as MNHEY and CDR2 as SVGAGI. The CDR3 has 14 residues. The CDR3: CASSTGTGDQPQYF. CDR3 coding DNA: TGTGCCAGCAGTACTGGGACAGGGGATCAGCCCCAGTATTTT.

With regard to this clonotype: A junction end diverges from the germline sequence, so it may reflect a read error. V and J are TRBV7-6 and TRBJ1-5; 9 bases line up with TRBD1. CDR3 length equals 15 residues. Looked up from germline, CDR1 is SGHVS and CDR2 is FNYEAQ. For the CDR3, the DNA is TGTGTCAGCAGCCCCGGACAGGGGTTCAATCAGCCCCAGCATTTT. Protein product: CVSSPGQGFNQPQHF.

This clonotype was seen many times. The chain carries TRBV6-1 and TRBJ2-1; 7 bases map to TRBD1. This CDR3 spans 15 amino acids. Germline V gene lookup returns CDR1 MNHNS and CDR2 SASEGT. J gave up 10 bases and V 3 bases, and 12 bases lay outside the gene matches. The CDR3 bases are TGTGCCAGCAGTGAGGGCCGGGCAGGGGGACGCGAGCAGTTCTTC. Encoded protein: CASSEGRAGGREQFF.

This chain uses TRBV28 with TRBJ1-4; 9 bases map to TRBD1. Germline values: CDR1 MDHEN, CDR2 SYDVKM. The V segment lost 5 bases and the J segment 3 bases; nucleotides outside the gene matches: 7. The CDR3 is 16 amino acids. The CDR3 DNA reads TGTGCCAGCAGTCCCTGGGACAGGGCTTCTAATGAAAAACTGTTTTTT. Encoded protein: CASSPWDRASNEKLFF.

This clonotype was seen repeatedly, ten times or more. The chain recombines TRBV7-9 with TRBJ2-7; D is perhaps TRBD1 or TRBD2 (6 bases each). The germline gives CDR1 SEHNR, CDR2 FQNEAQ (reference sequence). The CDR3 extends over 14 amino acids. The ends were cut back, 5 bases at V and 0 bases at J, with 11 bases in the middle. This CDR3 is CASSQEGGSYEQYF. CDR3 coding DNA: TGTGCCAGCAGCCAGGAGGGGGGCTCCTACGAGCAGTACTTC.

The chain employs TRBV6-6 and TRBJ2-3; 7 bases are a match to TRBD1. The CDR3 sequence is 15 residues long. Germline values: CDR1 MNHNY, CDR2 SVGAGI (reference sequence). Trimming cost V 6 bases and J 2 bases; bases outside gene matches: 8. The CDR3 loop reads CASSLMGTVTDTQYF. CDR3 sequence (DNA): TGTGCCAGCAGCCTCATGGGGACAGTCACAGATACGCAGTATTTT.

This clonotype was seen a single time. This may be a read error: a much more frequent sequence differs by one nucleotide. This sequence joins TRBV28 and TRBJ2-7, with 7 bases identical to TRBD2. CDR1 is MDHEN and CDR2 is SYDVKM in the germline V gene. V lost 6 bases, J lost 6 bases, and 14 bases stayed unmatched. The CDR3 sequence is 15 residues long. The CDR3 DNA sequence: TGTGCCAGCAGCGCCCCGAGACTAGCAGCCGGCGAGCAGTACTTC. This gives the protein CASSAPRLAAGEQYF.

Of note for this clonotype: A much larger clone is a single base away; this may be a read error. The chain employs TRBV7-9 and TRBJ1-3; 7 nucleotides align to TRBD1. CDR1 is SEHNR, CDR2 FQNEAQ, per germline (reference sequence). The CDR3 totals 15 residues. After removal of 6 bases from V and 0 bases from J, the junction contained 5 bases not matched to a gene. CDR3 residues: CASSPTGDSGNTIYF. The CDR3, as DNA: TGTGCCAGCAGTCCTACAGGGGACTCTGGAAACACCATATATTTT.

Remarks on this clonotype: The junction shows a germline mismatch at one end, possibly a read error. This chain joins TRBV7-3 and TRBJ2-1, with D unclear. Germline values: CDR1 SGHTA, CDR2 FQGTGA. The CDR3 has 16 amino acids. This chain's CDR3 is CVSSLTVNSAYNEQFF. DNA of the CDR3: TGTGTCAGCAGCTTAACGGTCAACTCGGCCTACAATGAGCAGTTCTTC.